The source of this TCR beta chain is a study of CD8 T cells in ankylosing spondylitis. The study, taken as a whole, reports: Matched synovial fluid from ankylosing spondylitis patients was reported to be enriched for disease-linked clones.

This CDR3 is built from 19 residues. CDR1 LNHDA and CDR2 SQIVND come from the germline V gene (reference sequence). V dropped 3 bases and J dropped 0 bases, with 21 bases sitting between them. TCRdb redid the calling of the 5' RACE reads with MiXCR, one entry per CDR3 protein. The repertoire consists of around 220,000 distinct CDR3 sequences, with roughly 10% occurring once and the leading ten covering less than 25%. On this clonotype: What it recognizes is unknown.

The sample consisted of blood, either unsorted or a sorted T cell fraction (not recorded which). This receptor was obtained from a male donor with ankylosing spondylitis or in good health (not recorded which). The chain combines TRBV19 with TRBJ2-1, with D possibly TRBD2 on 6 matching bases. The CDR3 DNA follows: TGTGCCAGTAGTATGAGTTCGGGCGGGGCGGTAAGCTCCTACAATGAGCAGTTCTTC. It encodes CASSMSSGGAVSSYNEQFF.